What follows are 12 T cell receptor beta chains derived from one specimen sequenced in a study of identical twins. TCRdb passed the 5' RACE reads through MiXCR, listing each CDR3 protein once. This table has 1.5 million to 2 million distinct CDR3 sequences, more than 30% appearing once. Sequenced material: cord blood. These receptors came from a newborn girl in good health.

The V and J genes are TRBV20-1 and TRBJ2-2; 7 positions match TRBD2. After removal of 5 bases from V and 7 bases from J, the junction contained 13 bases not matched to a gene. Germline loops: CDR1 DFQATT, CDR2 SNEGSKA (reference sequence). This CDR3 comprises 15 residues. The chain's CDR3 is CSALGGGGPDGELFF. The CDR3 DNA sequence: TGCAGTGCTCTGGGTGGGGGAGGGCCCGACGGGGAGCTGTTTTTT.

This clonotype came up many times. This chain links TRBV5-1 with TRBJ1-1; D unresolved. Germline V lookup: CDR1 SGHRS, CDR2 YFSETQ. This CDR3 contains 14 residues. Trimming shortened V by 0 bases and J by 1 base, and 7 bases separated the two germline ends. The CDR3 nucleotides read TGCGCCAGCAGCTTGGGGCCGTCGAACACTGAAGCTTTCTTT. Its protein is CASSLGPSNTEAFF.

The chain is built from TRBV15 and TRBJ2-2; no clear D. Trimming pared 0 bases from V and 2 bases from J, leaving 7 bases between. Germline assignment: CDR1 LNHNV and CDR2 YYDKDF (reference sequence). The length of the CDR3 is 15 residues. CDR3 coding DNA: TGTGCCACCAGCAGAGATAACAGCAACACCGGGGAGCTGTTTTTT. Protein sequence: CATSRDNSNTGELFF.

A single count supports this clonotype. V usage is TRBV2 and J usage is TRBJ1-2; D is unclear. This CDR3 contains 14 residues. The germline V and J ends were trimmed by 5 bases and 6 bases, with 16 bases remaining between them. In germline, CDR1 is SNHLY, CDR2 FYNNEI. CDR3 DNA sequence: TGTGCCAGCAGTTTCAGTCCTTCTGGGGATGGCTACACCTTC. Residues: CASSFSPSGDGYTF.

This clonotype was seen only a few times. The CDR3 DNA reads as TGCAGTGCCTCCGACAGGGTTACCTACGAGCAGTACTTC. Translated, it gives CSASDRVTYEQYF. The chain uses TRBV20-1 and TRBJ2-7; 7 bases match TRBD1. The CDR3 extends over 13 amino acids. Germline V gene lookup returns CDR1 DFQATT and CDR2 SNEGSKA (reference sequence). Trimming at V came to 6 bases and at J to 2 bases, leaving 7 bases not matched to a gene.

This clonotype was seen a handful of times. The chain is built from TRBV7-9 and TRBJ1-6, with TRBD1 as a possible D gene (6 bases). The CDR3 runs 14 residues. V was trimmed by 10 bases and J by 7 bases, leaving 17 bases between them. The germline CDR1 and CDR2 sequences are SEHNR and FQNEAQ (reference sequence). CDR3 DNA: TGTGCCATCCCGGGGGCGATCACAAATTCACCCCTCCACTTT. Its translation: CAIPGAITNSPLHF.

This clonotype was counted between two and nine times. The rearrangement uses TRBV18 and TRBJ1-5; D perhaps matches TRBD1 (6 bases). V lost 2 bases to trimming and J lost 4 bases, with 15 bases between them. Germline V CDR1 and CDR2: KGHSH, LQKENI. CDR3 length: 16 residues. In DNA form, the CDR3 reads TGTGCCAGCTCACCAGGGGGGCCCCACTTAAATCAGCCCCAGCATTTT. It yields the protein CASSPGGPHLNQPQHF.

The chain joins TRBV20-1 to TRBJ1-1, with D uncertain. This CDR3 spans 16 amino acids. With 2 bases removed from V and 0 bases from J, the gap between germline ends came to 16 bases. In germline, CDR1 is DFQATT, CDR2 SNEGSKA (reference sequence). CDR3 sequence reads: CSARFVRSGMNTEAFF. CDR3 in DNA: TGCAGTGCTAGATTTGTCAGGTCGGGAATGAACACTGAAGCTTTCTTT.

This clonotype was detected only a few times. Relative to the germline gene, one junction end is altered; a read error may explain this. The gene calls are TRBV27 and TRBJ1-1, with unresolved D. The CDR3 has 14 amino acids. Germline V gene sequence: CDR1 MNHEY, CDR2 SMNVEV (reference sequence). The CDR3 spells CASSLSGVGTEAFF. The CDR3 region has the DNA TGTGCCAGCAGCTTATCCGGGGTGGGGACTGAAGCTTTCTTT.

This clonotype was counted only a few times. The chain joins TRBV9 to TRBJ2-1, with TRBD2 as a possible D gene (6 bases). The V gene lost 0 bases and the J gene lost 8 bases, with 15 bases spanning the gap. Germline V gene data show CDR1 as SGDLS and CDR2 as YYNGEE. This CDR3 region has 15 residues. The CDR3 bases are TGTGCCAGCAGCGTAGGAGGTGGGGGGATCCATGAGCAGTTCTTC. It encodes CASSVGGGGIHEQFF.

The chain carries TRBV28 and TRBJ2-7, with 9 bases lining up with TRBD2. Per germline, CDR1 MDHEN and CDR2 SYDVKM. The CDR3 has 15 amino acids. V trimming: 4 bases; J trimming: 3 bases; junction bases outside the gene matches: 7. CDR3 sequence reads: CASSSSGRRFYEQYF. In nucleotides, the CDR3 is TGTGCCAGCAGTTCCAGCGGGAGGAGGTTCTACGAGCAGTACTTC.

This clonotype was seen many times. V usage is TRBV11-2 and J usage is TRBJ2-3; D call uncertain. The CDR3 sequence is 14 residues long. Trimming cost V 1 base and J 1 base, with 6 bases left between them. Germline V gene lookup returns CDR1 SGHAT and CDR2 FQNNGV. As DNA, the CDR3 is TGTGCCAGCAGCTTAGTCTTTGGCACAGATACGCAGTATTTT. This gives the protein CASSLVFGTDTQYF.